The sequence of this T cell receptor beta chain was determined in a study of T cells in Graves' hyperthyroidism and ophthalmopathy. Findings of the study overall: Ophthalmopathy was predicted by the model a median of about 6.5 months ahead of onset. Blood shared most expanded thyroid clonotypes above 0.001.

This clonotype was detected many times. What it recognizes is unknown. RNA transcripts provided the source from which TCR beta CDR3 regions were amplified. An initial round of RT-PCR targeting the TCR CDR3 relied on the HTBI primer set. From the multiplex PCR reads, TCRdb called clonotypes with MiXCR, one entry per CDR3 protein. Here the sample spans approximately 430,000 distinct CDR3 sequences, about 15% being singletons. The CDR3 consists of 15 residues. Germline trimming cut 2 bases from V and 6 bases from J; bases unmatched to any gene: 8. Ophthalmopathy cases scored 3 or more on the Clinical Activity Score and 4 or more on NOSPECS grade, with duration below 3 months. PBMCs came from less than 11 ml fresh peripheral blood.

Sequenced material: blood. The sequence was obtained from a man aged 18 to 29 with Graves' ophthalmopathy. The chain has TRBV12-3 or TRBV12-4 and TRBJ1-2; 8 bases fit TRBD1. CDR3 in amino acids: CASSLSAVRGHGYTF. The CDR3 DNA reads TGTGCCAGCAGTTTAAGCGCAGTCAGGGGGCATGGCTACACCTTC.